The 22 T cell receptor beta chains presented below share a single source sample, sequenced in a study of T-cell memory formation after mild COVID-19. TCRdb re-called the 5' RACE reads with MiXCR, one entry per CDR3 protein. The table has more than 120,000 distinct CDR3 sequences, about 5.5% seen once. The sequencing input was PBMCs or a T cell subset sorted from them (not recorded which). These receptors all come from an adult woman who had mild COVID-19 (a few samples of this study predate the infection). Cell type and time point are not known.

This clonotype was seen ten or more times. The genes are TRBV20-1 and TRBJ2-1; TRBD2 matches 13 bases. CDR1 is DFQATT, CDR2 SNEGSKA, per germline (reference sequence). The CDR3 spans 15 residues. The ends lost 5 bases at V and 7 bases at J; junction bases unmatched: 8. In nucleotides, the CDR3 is TGCAGTGCTGGGGGGACTAGCGGGAATGTGAATGAGCAGTTCTTC. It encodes CSAGGTSGNVNEQFF.

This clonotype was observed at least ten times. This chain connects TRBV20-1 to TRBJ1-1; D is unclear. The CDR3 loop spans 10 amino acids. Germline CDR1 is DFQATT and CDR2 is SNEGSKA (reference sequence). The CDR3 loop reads CAPGNTEAFF. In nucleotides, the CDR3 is TGCGCCCCAGGAAACACTGAAGCTTTCTTT.

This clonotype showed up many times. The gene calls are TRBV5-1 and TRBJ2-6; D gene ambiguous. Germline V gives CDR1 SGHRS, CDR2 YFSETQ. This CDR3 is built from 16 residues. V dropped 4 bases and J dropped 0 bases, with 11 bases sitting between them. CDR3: CASSVPQSSGANVLTF. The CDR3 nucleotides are TGCGCCAGCAGCGTCCCCCAGAGCTCTGGGGCCAACGTCCTGACTTTC.

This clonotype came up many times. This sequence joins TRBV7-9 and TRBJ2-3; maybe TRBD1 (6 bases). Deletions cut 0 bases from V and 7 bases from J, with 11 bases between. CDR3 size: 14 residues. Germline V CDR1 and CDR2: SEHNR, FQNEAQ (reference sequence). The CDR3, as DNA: TGTGCCAGCAGCTTAGCGGGGGCAGGGTATACGCAGTATTTT. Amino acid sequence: CASSLAGAGYTQYF.

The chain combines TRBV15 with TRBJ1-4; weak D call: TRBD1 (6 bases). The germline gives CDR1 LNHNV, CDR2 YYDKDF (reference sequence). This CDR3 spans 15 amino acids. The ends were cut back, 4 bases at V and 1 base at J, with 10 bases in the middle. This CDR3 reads CATSKQGRTNEKLFF. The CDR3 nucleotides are TGTGCCACCAGCAAACAGGGACGAACTAATGAAAAACTGTTTTTT.

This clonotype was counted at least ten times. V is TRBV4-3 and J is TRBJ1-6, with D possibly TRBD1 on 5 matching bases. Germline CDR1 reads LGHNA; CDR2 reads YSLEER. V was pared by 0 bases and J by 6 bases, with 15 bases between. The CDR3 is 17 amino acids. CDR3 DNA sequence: TGCGCCAGCAGCCAAGATGGCAGGGCAGGTTCTAATTCACCCCTCCACTTT. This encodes CASSQDGRAGSNSPLHF.

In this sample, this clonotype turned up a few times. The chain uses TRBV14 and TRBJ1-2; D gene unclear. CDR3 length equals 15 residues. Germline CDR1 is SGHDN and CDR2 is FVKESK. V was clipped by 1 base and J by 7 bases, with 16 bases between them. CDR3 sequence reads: CASSQVELPRRGYTF. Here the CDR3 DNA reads TGTGCCAGCAGCCAAGTCGAACTTCCGCGGCGTGGCTACACCTTC.

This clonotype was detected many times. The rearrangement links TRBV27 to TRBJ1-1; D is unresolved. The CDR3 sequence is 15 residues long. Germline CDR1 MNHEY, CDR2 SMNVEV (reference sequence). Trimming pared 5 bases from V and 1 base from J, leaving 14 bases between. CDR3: CASSLRFSGNTEAFF. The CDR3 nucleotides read TGTGCCAGCAGTCTACGATTCTCGGGGAACACTGAAGCTTTCTTT.

In nucleotides, the CDR3 is TGTGCCAGCAGTTTTAGTATCGGTTTAGGGCCCGAGGCCAAAAACATTCAGTACTTC. Its translation is CASSFSIGLGPEAKNIQYF. This chain links TRBV12-3 or TRBV12-4 with TRBJ2-4; D gene ambiguous. There are 19 residues in the CDR3. V lost 3 bases and J lost 1, with 22 bases in between.

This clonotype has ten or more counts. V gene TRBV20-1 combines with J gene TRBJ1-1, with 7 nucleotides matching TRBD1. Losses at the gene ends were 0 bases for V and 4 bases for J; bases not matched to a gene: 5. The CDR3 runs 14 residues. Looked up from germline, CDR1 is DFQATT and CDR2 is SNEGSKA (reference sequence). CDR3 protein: CSARDRQGGTEAFF. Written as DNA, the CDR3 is TGCAGTGCTAGAGATCGGCAGGGGGGCACTGAAGCTTTCTTT.

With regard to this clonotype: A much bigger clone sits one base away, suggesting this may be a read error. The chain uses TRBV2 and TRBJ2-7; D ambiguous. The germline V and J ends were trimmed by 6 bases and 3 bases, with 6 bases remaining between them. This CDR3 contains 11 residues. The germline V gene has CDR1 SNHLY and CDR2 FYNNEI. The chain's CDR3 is CASRQNYEQYF. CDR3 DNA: TGTGCCAGCAGACAAAACTACGAGCAGTACTTC. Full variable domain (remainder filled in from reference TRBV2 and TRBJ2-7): EPEVTQTPSHQVTQMGQEVILRCVPISNHLYFYWYRQILGQKVEFLVSFYNNEISEKSEIFDDQFSVERPDGSNFTLKIRSTKLEDSAMYFCASRQNYEQYFGPGTRLTVT.

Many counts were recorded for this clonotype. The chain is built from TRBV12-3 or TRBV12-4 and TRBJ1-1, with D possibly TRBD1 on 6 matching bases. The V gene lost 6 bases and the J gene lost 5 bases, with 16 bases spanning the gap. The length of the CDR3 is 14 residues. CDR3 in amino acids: CASRTTGLGTEAFF. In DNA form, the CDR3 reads TGTGCCAGCAGAACCACAGGGTTGGGAACTGAAGCTTTCTTT.

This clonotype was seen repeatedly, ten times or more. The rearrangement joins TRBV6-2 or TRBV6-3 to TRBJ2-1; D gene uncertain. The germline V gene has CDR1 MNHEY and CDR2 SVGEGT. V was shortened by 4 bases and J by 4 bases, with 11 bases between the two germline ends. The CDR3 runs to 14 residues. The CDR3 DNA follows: TGTGCCAGCAGTTGGGTGGGAAGGTACAATGAGCAGTTCTTC. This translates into CASSWVGRYNEQFF.

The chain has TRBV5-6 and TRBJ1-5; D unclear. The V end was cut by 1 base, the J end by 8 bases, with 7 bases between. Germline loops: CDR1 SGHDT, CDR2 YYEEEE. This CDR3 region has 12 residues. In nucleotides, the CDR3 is TGTGCCAGCAGCTTGAAACGGGAGCCCCAGCATTTT. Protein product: CASSLKREPQHF.

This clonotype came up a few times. The CDR3 region is CSAGGLATDTQYF. In DNA form, the CDR3 reads TGCAGTGCCGGGGGACTAGCCACAGATACGCAGTATTTT. This chain joins TRBV20-1 and TRBJ2-3; 9 bases match TRBD2. The CDR3 has 13 residues. J was trimmed by 2 bases and V by 6 bases; bases with no gene match: 3. CDR1 and CDR2 from the germline V gene are DFQATT and SNEGSKA (reference sequence).

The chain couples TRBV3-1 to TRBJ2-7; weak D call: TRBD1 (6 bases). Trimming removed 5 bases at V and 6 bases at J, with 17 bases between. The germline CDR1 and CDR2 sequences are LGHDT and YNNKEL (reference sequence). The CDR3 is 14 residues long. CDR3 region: CASSYIQGRGEQYF. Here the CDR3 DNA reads TGTGCCAGCAGCTACATACAGGGCCGGGGCGAGCAGTACTTC.

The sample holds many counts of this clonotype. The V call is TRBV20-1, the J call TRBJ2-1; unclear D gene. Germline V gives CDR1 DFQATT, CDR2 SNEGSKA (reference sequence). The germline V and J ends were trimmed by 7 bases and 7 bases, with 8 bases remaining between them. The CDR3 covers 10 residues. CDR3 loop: CSVNQNEQFF. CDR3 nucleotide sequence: TGCAGTGTCAACCAAAATGAGCAGTTCTTC.

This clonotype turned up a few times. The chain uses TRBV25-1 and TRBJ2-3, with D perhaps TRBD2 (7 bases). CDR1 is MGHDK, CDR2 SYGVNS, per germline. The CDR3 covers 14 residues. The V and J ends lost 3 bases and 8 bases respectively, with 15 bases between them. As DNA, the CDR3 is TGTGCCAGCAGTGAGGGGGGGCACCAGGGTACGCAGTATTTT. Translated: CASSEGGHQGTQYF.

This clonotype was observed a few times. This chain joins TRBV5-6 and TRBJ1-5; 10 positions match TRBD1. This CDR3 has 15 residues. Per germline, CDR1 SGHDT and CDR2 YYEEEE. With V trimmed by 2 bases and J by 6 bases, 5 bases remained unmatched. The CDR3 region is CASSFRQGARQPQHF. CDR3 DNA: TGTGCCAGCAGCTTTAGACAGGGGGCACGTCAGCCCCAGCATTTT. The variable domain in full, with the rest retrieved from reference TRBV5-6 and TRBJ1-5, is DAGVTQSPTHLIKTRGQQVTLRCSPKSGHDTVSWYQQALGQGPQFIFQYYEEEERQRGNFPDRFSGHQFPNYSSELNVNALLLGDSALYLCASSFRQGARQPQHFGDGTRLSIL.

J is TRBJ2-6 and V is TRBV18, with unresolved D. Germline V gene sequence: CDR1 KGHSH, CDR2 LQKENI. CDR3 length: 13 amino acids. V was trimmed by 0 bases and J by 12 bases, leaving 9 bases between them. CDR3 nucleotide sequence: TGTGCCAGCTCACCACCTAGCTCCTTCGTCCTGACTTTC. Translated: CASSPPSSFVLTF.

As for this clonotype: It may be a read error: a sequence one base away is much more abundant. CDR3 bases: TGTGCCAGCAATTACTCGGGGACAAAGGGCTACACCTTC. Translation: CASNYSGTKGYTF. The chain recombines TRBV6-5 with TRBJ1-2; D perhaps matches TRBD1 (6 bases). The CDR3 extends over 13 amino acids. Germline assignment: CDR1 MNHEY and CDR2 SVGAGI.

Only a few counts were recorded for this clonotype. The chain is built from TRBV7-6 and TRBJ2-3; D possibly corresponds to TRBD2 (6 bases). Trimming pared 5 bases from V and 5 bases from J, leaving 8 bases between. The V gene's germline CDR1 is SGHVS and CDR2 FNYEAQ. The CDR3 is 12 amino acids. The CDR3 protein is CASSRELDTQYF. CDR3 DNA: TGTGCCAGCAGCCGGGAGCTAGATACGCAGTATTTT.